The 30 T cell receptor beta chains below were found in one sample sequenced in a study of control samples from healthy donors and cancer patients. Libraries were prepared by immunoSEQ multiplex PCR; TCRdb keeps only in-frame clonotypes and omits some of them. This sample carries 150,000 to 200,000 clones, 91% of them seen once, and the ten largest clones take approximately 1.6%. Sequenced input: blood. Source of these receptors: a woman aged 25-40 years in good health.

This sequence joins TRBV27 and TRBJ1-2; 12 bases map to TRBD1. V lost 5 bases, J lost 2 bases, and 9 bases stayed unmatched. From germline, CDR1 is MNHEY and CDR2 SMNVEV (reference sequence). This CDR3 spans 17 amino acids. CDR3 bases: TGTGCCAGCAGTCCCGGGACAGGGGGCCATAGGAACTATGGCTACACCTTC. This encodes CASSPGTGGHRNYGYTF.

There are a few counts of this clone. The V gene is TRBV29-1, the J gene TRBJ1-1, with 10 bases identical to TRBD1. V lost 6 bases, J lost 7 bases, and 5 bases stayed unmatched. The CDR3 runs to 12 residues. Germline loops: CDR1 SQVTM, CDR2 ANQGSEA. The CDR3 reads CSVPGQGNEAFF. The DNA for the CDR3 is TGCAGCGTACCGGGACAGGGGAATGAAGCTTTCTTT.

This clone was counted only a few times. The rearrangement joins TRBV9 to TRBJ2-6; tentatively, D is TRBD1 (5 bases). The CDR3 sequence is 15 residues long. Germline CDR1 reads SGDLS; CDR2 reads YYNGEE. The V and J ends lost 1 base and 4 bases respectively, with 9 bases between them. The CDR3 bases are TGTGCCAGCAGCGTACAGGGAACGGGGGCCAACGTCCTGACTTTC. It codes for CASSVQGTGANVLTF.

V and J are TRBV6-6 and TRBJ2-1, with D possibly being TRBD2 (5 bases). The germline gives CDR1 MNHNY, CDR2 SVGAGI (reference sequence). The CDR3 has 14 residues. Trimming pared 0 bases from V and 5 bases from J, leaving 8 bases between. CDR3 loop: CASSYSRTDNEQFF. The CDR3 nucleotides are TGTGCCAGCAGTTACTCGAGGACTGACAATGAGCAGTTCTTC.

In DNA, the CDR3 is TGTGCCAGCAGCTTAGGGGTGGCGCTAGCGGGGAACGAGCAGTACTTC. It is translated as CASSLGVALAGNEQYF. This rearrangement joins TRBV7-2 to TRBJ2-7; TRBD2 aligns across 9 bases. Germline CDR1 reads SGHTA; CDR2 reads FQGNSA. The CDR3 covers 16 residues. V lost 1 base and J lost 5; bases outside the gene matches: 9. The entire variable domain, with the rest obtained from reference TRBV7-2 and TRBJ2-7, is as follows: GAGVSQSPSNKVTEKGKDVELRCDPISGHTALYWYRQSLGQGLEFLIYFQGNSAPDKSGLPSDRFSAERTGGSVSTLTIQRTQQEDSAVYLCASSLGVALAGNEQYFGPGTRLTVT.

This clone was seen a single time. The chain recombines TRBV25-1 with TRBJ2-6; tentative D call: TRBD2 (6 bases). V lost 3 bases, J lost 2 bases, and 11 bases lay in between. Germline-derived CDR1 and CDR2 are MGHDK and SYGVNS. The CDR3 sequence is 16 residues long. The CDR3 sequence is CASSDYRGTGANVLTF. In nucleotides, the CDR3 is TGTGCCAGCAGTGATTACCGCGGGACTGGGGCCAACGTCCTGACTTTC. Together with reference TRBV25-1 and TRBJ2-6, the CDR3 gives the full variable domain: EADIYQTPRYLVIGTGKKITLECSQTMGHDKMYWYQQDPGMELHLIHYSYGVNSTEKGDLSSESTVSRIRTEHFPLTLESARPSHTSQYLCASSDYRGTGANVLTFGAGSRLTVL.

The gene calls are TRBV7-9 and TRBJ2-1; TRBD1 aligns across 8 bases. Germline V gives CDR1 SEHNR, CDR2 FQNEAQ (reference sequence). Germline trimming cut 5 bases from V and 9 bases from J; bases unmatched to any gene: 6. The CDR3 consists of 13 residues. CDR3 DNA: TGTGCCAGCAGCGACACAGGGGGTACTGAGCAGTTCTTC. Protein sequence: CASSDTGGTEQFF.

The chain joins TRBV19 to TRBJ1-2; tentative D call: TRBD1 (5 bases). The V gene lost 4 bases and the J gene lost 4 bases, with 10 bases spanning the gap. This CDR3 spans 13 amino acids. Germline CDR1 LNHDA, CDR2 SQIVND (reference sequence). The CDR3 reads CASSRRRVYGYTF. The CDR3 DNA is TGTGCCAGTAGTAGGCGCAGGGTCTATGGCTACACCTTC.

The CDR3 DNA is TGCGCCAGCAACCCGGGACAGGGGGTCTACAATGAGCAGTTCTTC. It codes for CASNPGQGVYNEQFF. This chain links TRBV5-1 with TRBJ2-1; TRBD1 aligns across 11 bases. This CDR3 contains 15 residues. Germline lookup yields CDR1 SGHRS and CDR2 YFSETQ. V was pared by 6 bases and J by 3 bases, with 5 bases of the junction left unmatched. Looking up the rest from reference TRBV5-1 and TRBJ2-1 gives the full variable domain: KAGVTQTPRYLIKTRGQQVTLSCSPISGHRSVSWYQQTPGQGLQFLFEYFSETQRNKGNFPGRFSGRQFSNSRSEMNVSTLELGDSALYLCASNPGQGVYNEQFFGPGTRLTVL.

This sequence joins TRBV5-1 and TRBJ2-6, with D unclear. Germline lookup yields CDR1 SGHRS and CDR2 YFSETQ. There are 16 residues in the CDR3. V was trimmed by 4 bases and J by 2 bases, leaving 13 bases between them. The CDR3 loop is CASSPVESPGANVLTF. CDR3 nucleotides: TGCGCCAGCAGCCCAGTGGAAAGCCCTGGGGCCAACGTCCTGACTTTC.

The genes are TRBV30 and TRBJ1-5; 9 nucleotides agree with TRBD1. Germline V lookup: CDR1 GTSNPN, CDR2 SVGIG (reference sequence). The junction had 0 bases not matched to a gene; V was cut back by 1 base and J by 5 bases. This CDR3 is built from 13 residues. In DNA form, the CDR3 reads TGTGCCTGGAGTGGACAGGGGGATCAGCCCCAGCATTTT. This translates into CAWSGQGDQPQHF.

The chain recombines TRBV27 with TRBJ2-5; 11 bases are a match to TRBD2. V gave up 2 bases and J gave up 1 base; unmatched junction bases: 0. In germline, CDR1 is MNHEY, CDR2 SMNVEV (reference sequence). This CDR3 contains 15 residues. The CDR3 DNA reads TGTGCCAGCAGTTTAGGGACTAGCGGCCAAGAGACCCAGTACTTC. It codes for CASSLGTSGQETQYF.

The chain uses TRBV20-1 and TRBJ1-2; D is unresolved. The CDR3 totals 10 residues. Trimming removed 3 bases from V and 6 bases from J, with 5 bases in between. The germline V gene has CDR1 DFQATT and CDR2 SNEGSKA (reference sequence). CDR3 amino acids: CSARDNGYTF. Written as DNA, the CDR3 is TGCAGTGCTAGGGATAATGGCTACACCTTC.

The CDR3 region is CASSIRGRETQYF. CDR3 bases: TGTGCCAGCAGTATCAGGGGCCGGGAGACCCAGTACTTC. The rearrangement joins TRBV12-3 or TRBV12-4 to TRBJ2-5, with D possibly TRBD1 on 6 matching bases. The CDR3 totals 13 residues. Between the trimmed V and J ends, which lost 5 bases and 5 bases, there was a span of 12 bases.

The genes are TRBV5-6 and TRBJ1-5, with D uncertain. V was clipped by 7 bases and J by 2 bases, with 10 bases between them. Germline-derived CDR1 and CDR2 are SGHDT and YYEEEE. This CDR3 has 13 amino acids. The chain's CDR3 is CASQMGGNQPQHF. CDR3 sequence (DNA): TGTGCCAGCCAGATGGGAGGCAATCAGCCCCAGCATTTT.

The chain joins TRBV7-8 to TRBJ1-3; D call uncertain. V shed 0 bases and J shed 0 bases, with 12 bases lying between them. The CDR3 has 17 amino acids. Germline loops: CDR1 SGHVS, CDR2 FQNEAQ. The CDR3 coding sequence is TGTGCCAGCAGCTTAGCGCCGAGACACCCCTCTGGAAACACCATATATTTT. This codes for CASSLAPRHPSGNTIYF.

The chain is built from TRBV14 and TRBJ1-2, with 8 bases lining up with TRBD1. V lost 1 base and J lost 5; bases outside the gene matches: 3. CDR1 and CDR2 (germline): SGHDN, FVKESK. The CDR3 extends over 14 amino acids. CDR3 region: CASSQGGTGYGYTF. DNA of the CDR3: TGTGCCAGCAGCCAAGGAGGGACAGGATATGGCTACACCTTC.

In DNA form, the CDR3 reads TGCAGCGTTGAAGTCGGGGGCTATGGCTACACCTTC. Its translation is CSVEVGGYGYTF. The V gene is TRBV29-1, the J gene TRBJ1-2; TRBD1 might be the D (5 bases). CDR3 length equals 12 residues. Germline-derived CDR1 and CDR2 are SQVTM and ANQGSEA. Trimming cost V 1 base and J 4 bases, with 7 bases left between them.

This clone has just one count. The CDR3: CASSLSGAGTDTQYF. CDR3 coding DNA: TGTGCCAGCAGCTTATCGGGGGCCGGTACAGATACGCAGTATTTT. The chain joins TRBV7-7 to TRBJ2-3; possibly TRBD1 or TRBD2 for D (6 bases each). This CDR3 spans 15 amino acids. CDR1 is SSHAT, CDR2 FNYEAQ, per germline (reference sequence). With 2 bases removed from V and 3 bases from J, the gap between germline ends came to 12 bases.

The rearrangement links TRBV18 to TRBJ2-5, with 7 bases fitting TRBD1. Germline CDR1 KGHSH, CDR2 LQKENI. CDR3 size: 13 residues. Trimming removed 6 bases from V and 4 bases from J; junction bases left unmatched: 5. The CDR3 DNA reads TGTGCCAGCTCCCCCGACAGGGCAGAGACCCAGTACTTC. Protein: CASSPDRAETQYF.

The chain has TRBV6-2 or TRBV6-3 and TRBJ2-1, with 15 bases matching TRBD2. Per germline, CDR1 MNHEY and CDR2 SVGEGT. CDR3 size: 15 residues. V lost 6 bases, J lost 4 bases, and 1 base stayed unmatched. CDR3: CASSGTSGGYNEQFF. CDR3 coding DNA: TGTGCCAGCAGCGGGACTAGCGGGGGGTACAATGAGCAGTTCTTC.

As concerns this clone: This CDR3 is also generated by other DNA sequences in the sample. This chain joins TRBV14 and TRBJ1-4; a weak D match, TRBD1 (5 bases). Trimming removed 1 base from V and 5 bases from J, with 8 bases in between. The CDR3 contains 14 residues. Germline lookup yields CDR1 SGHDN and CDR2 FVKESK. For the CDR3, the DNA is TGTGCCAGCAGCCAAGCTTGGGGCAATGAAAAACTGTTTTTT. Its translation: CASSQAWGNEKLFF.

The V and J genes are TRBV7-2 and TRBJ1-1, with D maybe TRBD1 (6 bases). The germline CDR1 and CDR2 sequences are SGHTA and FQGNSA. V was pared by 5 bases and J by 3 bases, with 13 bases between. The CDR3 loop spans 14 amino acids. This CDR3 is CASSQTYRDTEAFF. The CDR3 nucleotides read TGTGCCAGCAGCCAGACCTACAGGGACACTGAAGCTTTCTTT.

The gene calls are TRBV6-5 and TRBJ1-1; 8 bases line up with TRBD1. Trimming at V came to 6 bases and at J to 4 bases, leaving 7 bases not matched to a gene. The CDR3 covers 14 residues. Germline V gives CDR1 MNHEY, CDR2 SVGAGI. The CDR3 sequence: CASSRQGWGTEAFF. CDR3 sequence (DNA): TGTGCCAGCAGCCGACAGGGGTGGGGCACTGAAGCTTTCTTT.

The chain combines TRBV7-8 with TRBJ1-2; 7 nucleotides agree with TRBD1. V was pared by 4 bases and J by 4 bases, with 6 bases of the junction left unmatched. CDR1 and CDR2 from the germline V gene are SGHVS and FQNEAQ. CDR3 length: 14 residues. For the CDR3, the DNA is TGTGCCAGCAGCTCACGGGACAGCTCCTATGGCTACACCTTC. Its protein is CASSSRDSSYGYTF.

The V gene is TRBV7-9, the J gene TRBJ2-5, with 7 bases lining up with TRBD1. With 2 bases clipped from V and 4 bases from J, the junction kept 4 bases outside the gene matches. The germline V gene has CDR1 SEHNR and CDR2 FQNEAQ (reference sequence). This CDR3 has 14 amino acids. The CDR3 loop reads CASSLIKGAETQYF. The CDR3 DNA follows: TGTGCCAGCAGCTTAATAAAGGGGGCAGAGACCCAGTACTTC.

The chain carries TRBV19 and TRBJ2-1; 7 nucleotides line up with TRBD1. Germline V gene sequence: CDR1 LNHDA, CDR2 SQIVND (reference sequence). V lost 0 bases to trimming and J lost 9 bases; unmatched junction nucleotides: 5. The CDR3 has 14 amino acids. The DNA of the CDR3 is TGTGCCAGTAGTATAGATACAGGGGTTGGTGAGCAGTTCTTC. It encodes CASSIDTGVGEQFF.

To note about this clone: Additional DNA sequences in this sample encode the identical CDR3. The V call is TRBV18, the J call TRBJ2-2; D unclear. The CDR3 extends over 14 amino acids. Deletions cut 3 bases from V and 1 base from J, with 6 bases between. CDR1 is KGHSH, CDR2 LQKENI, per germline. This chain's CDR3 is CASSPDRNTGELFF. In DNA, the CDR3 is TGTGCCAGCTCACCGGACCGGAACACCGGGGAGCTGTTTTTT.

V gene TRBV7-6 combines with J gene TRBJ2-7; TRBD2 matches at 12 bases. CDR1 SGHVS and CDR2 FNYEAQ come from the germline V gene. This CDR3 spans 16 amino acids. V lost 4 bases and J lost 3; bases outside the gene matches: 7. The chain's CDR3 is CASSSRLAGAFYEQYF. Here the CDR3 DNA reads TGTGCCAGCAGCTCCCGACTAGCGGGAGCCTTCTACGAGCAGTACTTC.

The chain joins TRBV10-2 to TRBJ1-5; a weak D match, TRBD1 (6 bases). This CDR3 comprises 12 residues. Germline V gene data show CDR1 as WSHSY and CDR2 as SAAADI. V was shortened by 8 bases and J by 4 bases, with 9 bases between the two germline ends. CDR3 in amino acids: CASGDTNQPQHF. DNA for the CDR3: TGCGCCAGCGGGGACACTAATCAGCCCCAGCATTTT.